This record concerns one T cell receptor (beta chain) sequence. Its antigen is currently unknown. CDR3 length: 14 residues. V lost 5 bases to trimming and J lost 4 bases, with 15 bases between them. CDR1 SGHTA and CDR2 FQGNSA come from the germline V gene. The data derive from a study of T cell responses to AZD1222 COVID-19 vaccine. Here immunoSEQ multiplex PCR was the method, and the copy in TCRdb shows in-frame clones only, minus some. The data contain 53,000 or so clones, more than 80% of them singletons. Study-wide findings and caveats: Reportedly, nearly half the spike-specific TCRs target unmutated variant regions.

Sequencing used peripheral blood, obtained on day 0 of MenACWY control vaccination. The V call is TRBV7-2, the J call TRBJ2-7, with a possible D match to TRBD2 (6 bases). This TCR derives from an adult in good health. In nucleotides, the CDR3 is TGTGCCAGCAGCCGTTCCGGGACTCCTTACGAGCAGTACTTC. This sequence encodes CASSRSGTPYEQYF.